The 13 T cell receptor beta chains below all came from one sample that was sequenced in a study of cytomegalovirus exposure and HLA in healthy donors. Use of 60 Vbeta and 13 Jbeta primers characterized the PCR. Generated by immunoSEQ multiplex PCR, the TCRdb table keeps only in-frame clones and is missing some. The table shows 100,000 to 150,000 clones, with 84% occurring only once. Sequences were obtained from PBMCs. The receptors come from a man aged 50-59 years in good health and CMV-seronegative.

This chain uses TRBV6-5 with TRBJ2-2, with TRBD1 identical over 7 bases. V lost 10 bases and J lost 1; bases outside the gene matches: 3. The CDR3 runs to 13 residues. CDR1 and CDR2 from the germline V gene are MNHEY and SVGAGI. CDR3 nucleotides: TGTGCCACCCGACAGGGGAACACCGGGGAGCTGTTTTTT. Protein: CATRQGNTGELFF.

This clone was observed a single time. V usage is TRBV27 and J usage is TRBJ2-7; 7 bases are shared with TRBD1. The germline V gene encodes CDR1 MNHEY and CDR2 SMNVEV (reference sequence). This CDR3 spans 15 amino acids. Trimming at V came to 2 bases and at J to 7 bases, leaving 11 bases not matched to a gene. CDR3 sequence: CASSLVGRGWGEQYF. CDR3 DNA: TGTGCCAGCAGTTTAGTCGGCAGGGGGTGGGGAGAGCAGTACTTC.

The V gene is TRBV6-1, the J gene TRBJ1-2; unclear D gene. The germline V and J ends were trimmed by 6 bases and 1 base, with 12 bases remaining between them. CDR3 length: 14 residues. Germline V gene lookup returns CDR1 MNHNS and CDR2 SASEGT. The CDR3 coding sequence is TGTGCCAGCAGCTTTGGCCGGGTTAACTATGGCTACACCTTC. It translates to CASSFGRVNYGYTF.

CDR3 nucleotides: TGCGCCAGCAGCCAAGCTGGGCAGGGGGCGGTCTATGGCTACACCTTC. Protein sequence: CASSQAGQGAVYGYTF. The genes are TRBV4-1 and TRBJ1-2, with 8 bases fitting TRBD1. There are 16 residues in the CDR3. Germline lookup yields CDR1 MGHRA and CDR2 YSYEKL. J lost 4 bases, V lost 1 base, and 8 bases had no gene match.

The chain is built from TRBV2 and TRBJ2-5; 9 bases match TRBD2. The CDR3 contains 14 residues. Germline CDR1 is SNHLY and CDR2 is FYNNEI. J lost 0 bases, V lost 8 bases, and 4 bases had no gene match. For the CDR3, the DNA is TGTGCCAGCGTAGCGGGGGAGTACCAAGAGACCCAGTACTTC. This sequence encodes CASVAGEYQETQYF.

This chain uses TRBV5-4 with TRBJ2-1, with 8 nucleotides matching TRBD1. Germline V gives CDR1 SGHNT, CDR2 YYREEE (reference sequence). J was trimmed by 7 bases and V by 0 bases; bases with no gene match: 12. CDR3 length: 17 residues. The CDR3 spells CASSLGGRGTGGNEQFF. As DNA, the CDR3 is TGTGCCAGCAGCTTGGGGGGACGGGGGACAGGTGGGAATGAGCAGTTCTTC.

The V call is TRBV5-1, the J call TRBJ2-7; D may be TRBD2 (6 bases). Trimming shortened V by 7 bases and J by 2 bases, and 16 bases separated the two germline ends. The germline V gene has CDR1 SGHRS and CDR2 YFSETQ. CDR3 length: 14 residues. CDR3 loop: CASELFGGAYEQYF. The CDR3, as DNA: TGCGCCAGCGAGCTTTTCGGGGGAGCCTACGAGCAGTACTTC.

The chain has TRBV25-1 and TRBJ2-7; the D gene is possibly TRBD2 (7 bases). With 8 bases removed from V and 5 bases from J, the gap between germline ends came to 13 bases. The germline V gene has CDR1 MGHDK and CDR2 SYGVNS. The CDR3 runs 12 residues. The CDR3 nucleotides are TGTGCCAGCGAGGGGGGGGTGAACGAGCAGTACTTC. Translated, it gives CASEGGVNEQYF.

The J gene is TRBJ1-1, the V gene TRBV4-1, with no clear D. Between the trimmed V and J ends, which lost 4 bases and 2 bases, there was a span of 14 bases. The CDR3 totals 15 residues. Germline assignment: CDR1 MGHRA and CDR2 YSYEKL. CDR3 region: CASSPLGRPNTEAFF. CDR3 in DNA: TGCGCCAGCAGCCCCTTGGGCAGGCCCAACACTGAAGCTTTCTTT.

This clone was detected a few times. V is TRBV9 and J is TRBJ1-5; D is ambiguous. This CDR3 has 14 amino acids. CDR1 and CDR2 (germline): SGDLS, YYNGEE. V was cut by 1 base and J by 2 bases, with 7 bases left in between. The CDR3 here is CASSVSGGNQPQHF. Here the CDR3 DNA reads TGTGCCAGCAGCGTATCCGGGGGCAATCAGCCCCAGCATTTT.

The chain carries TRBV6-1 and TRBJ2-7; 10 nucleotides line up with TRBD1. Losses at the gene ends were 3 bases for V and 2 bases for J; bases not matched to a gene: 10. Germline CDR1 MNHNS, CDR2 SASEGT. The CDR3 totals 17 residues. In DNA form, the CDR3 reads TGTGCCAGCAGTGATACGACAGGGGGCGCGAATACCTACGAGCAGTACTTC. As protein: CASSDTTGGANTYEQYF.

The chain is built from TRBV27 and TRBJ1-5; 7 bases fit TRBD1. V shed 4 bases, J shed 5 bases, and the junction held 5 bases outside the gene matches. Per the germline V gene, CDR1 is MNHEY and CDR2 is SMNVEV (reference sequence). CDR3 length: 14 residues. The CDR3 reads CASSSTGPHQPQHF. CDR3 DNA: TGTGCCAGCAGTTCGACAGGGCCCCATCAGCCCCAGCATTTT.

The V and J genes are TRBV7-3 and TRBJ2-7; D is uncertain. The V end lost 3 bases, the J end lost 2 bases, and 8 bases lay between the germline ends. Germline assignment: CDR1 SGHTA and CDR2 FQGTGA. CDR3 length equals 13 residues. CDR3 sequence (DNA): TGTGCCAGCAGCTTTGACACCGCCTACGAGCAGTACTTC. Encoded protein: CASSFDTAYEQYF.